A single sample gave rise to the 15 T cell receptor beta chains below, sequenced in a study of blood T cell repertoires in COVID-19. Some clones are missing from TCRdb's copy, which holds only in-frame ones; the method was immunoSEQ multiplex PCR. The sample records approximately 210,000 clones, approximately 91% being singletons. The sequencing input was peripheral blood. The receptors shown here come from a man aged 35 to 55 with acute or convalescent COVID-19.

This clone was seen a handful of times. The gene calls are TRBV6-2 or TRBV6-3 and TRBJ1-4; D not certain. V lost 0 bases and J lost 10, with 21 bases in between. The CDR3 has 17 amino acids. CDR1 and CDR2 (germline): MNHEY, SVGEGT. CDR3 protein: CASSYSMHLRELGKLFF. The CDR3 DNA sequence: TGTGCCAGCAGTTACTCGATGCATCTGAGGGAACTCGGAAAACTGTTTTTT.

The chain carries TRBV19 and TRBJ1-1; D is uncertain. CDR1 is LNHDA and CDR2 is SQIVND in the germline V gene (reference sequence). The V and J ends lost 4 bases and 4 bases respectively, with 19 bases between them. The CDR3 runs to 16 residues. The chain's CDR3 is CASSTRMAGKGTEAFF. The CDR3 nucleotides read TGTGCCAGTAGTACCCGTATGGCGGGGAAGGGCACTGAAGCTTTCTTT. Full variable domain (rest looked up from reference TRBV19 and TRBJ1-1): DGGITQSPKYLFRKEGQNVTLSCEQNLNHDAMYWYRQDPGQGLRLIYYSQIVNDFQKGDIAEGYSVSREKKESFPLTVTSAQKNPTAFYLCASSTRMAGKGTEAFFGQGTRLTVV.

A single count supports this clone. The rearrangement joins TRBV24-1 to TRBJ1-1; 7 nucleotides align to TRBD1. Germline V CDR1 and CDR2: KGHDR, SFDVKD. CDR3 length: 15 amino acids. The V gene end was trimmed by 11 bases and the J gene end by 3 bases; junction bases not matched to a gene: 14. The CDR3 spells CAIRVGDRWDTEAFF. CDR3 DNA sequence: TGTGCCATTAGAGTAGGGGACAGATGGGACACTGAAGCTTTCTTT.

The CDR3 sequence: CASSLSSGGNEQFF. CDR3 coding DNA: TGTGCCAGCAGCTTATCTAGCGGAGGCAATGAGCAGTTCTTC. The J gene is TRBJ2-1, the V gene TRBV7-3; 7 bases line up with TRBD2. Germline loops: CDR1 SGHTA, CDR2 FQGTGA. V shed 2 bases, J shed 6 bases, and the junction held 4 bases outside the gene matches. The CDR3 is made up of 14 amino acids.

The rearrangement links TRBV7-9 to TRBJ2-7, with 9 positions matching TRBD2. The CDR3 contains 14 residues. Germline V gives CDR1 SEHNR, CDR2 FQNEAQ (reference sequence). V lost 5 bases, J lost 2 bases, and 4 bases stayed unmatched. The CDR3 spells CASSATSGPYEQYF. The CDR3 DNA reads TGTGCCAGCAGCGCGACTAGCGGACCCTACGAGCAGTACTTC.

This sequence joins TRBV29-1 and TRBJ2-3; D remains unclear. The CDR3 spans 12 residues. The germline V and J ends were trimmed by 4 bases and 2 bases, with 7 bases remaining between them. Germline CDR1 and CDR2: SQVTM and ANQGSEA. The CDR3 nucleotides read TGCAGCGTTGGGCAGTCCACAGATACGCAGTATTTT. This gives the protein CSVGQSTDTQYF.

This clone was counted between two and nine times. The genes are TRBV7-2 and TRBJ2-4, with 7 bases aligning to TRBD1. V was pared by 1 base and J by 7 bases, with 10 bases of the junction left unmatched. Germline assignment: CDR1 SGHTA and CDR2 FQGNSA. This CDR3 has 16 residues. The DNA for the CDR3 is TGTGCCAGCAGCTTAGTCCGGGACAGCCTGGGTAACATTCAGTACTTC. Translated, it gives CASSLVRDSLGNIQYF.

In DNA form, the CDR3 reads TGTGCCAGCAGCGTAGAGGTGGGGGACAGGGGGCTAAAAAGGGATAATTCACCCCTCCACTTT. Its protein product is CASSVEVGDRGLKRDNSPLHF. The chain has TRBV9 and TRBJ1-6; 12 nucleotides line up with TRBD1. Looked up from germline, CDR1 is SGDLS and CDR2 is YYNGEE. The V gene end was trimmed by 0 bases and the J gene end by 5 bases; junction bases not matched to a gene: 15. The CDR3 is 21 residues long. Together with reference TRBV9 and TRBJ1-6, the CDR3 gives the full variable domain: DSGVTQTPKHLITATGQRVTLRCSPRSGDLSVYWYQQSLDQGLQFLIQYYNGEERAKGNILERFSAQQFPDLHSELNLSSLELGDSALYFCASSVEVGDRGLKRDNSPLHFGNGTRLTVT.

The rearrangement uses TRBV10-3 and TRBJ2-3; maybe TRBD2 (6 bases). There are 15 residues in the CDR3. V was cut by 0 bases and J by 5 bases, with 12 bases left in between. Per germline, CDR1 ENHRY and CDR2 SYGVKD. The CDR3 sequence: CAISESKGGKDTQYF. CDR3 sequence (DNA): TGTGCCATCAGTGAGTCGAAGGGAGGCAAAGATACGCAGTATTTT.

The chain employs TRBV7-9 and TRBJ2-7, with 10 positions matching TRBD1. The V and J ends lost 5 bases and 3 bases, in that order; junction bases with no gene match: 4. Germline assignment: CDR1 SEHNR and CDR2 FQNEAQ (reference sequence). The CDR3 extends over 14 amino acids. DNA of the CDR3: TGTGCCAGCAGCACCGGGACAGGGGACTACGAGCAGTACTTC. Residues: CASSTGTGDYEQYF. Filled out from reference TRBV7-9 and TRBJ2-7, the complete variable domain reads DTGVSQNPRHKITKRGQNVTFRCDPISEHNRLYWYRQTLGQGPEFLTYFQNEAQLEKSRLLSDRFSAERPKGSFSTLEIQRTEQGDSAMYLCASSTGTGDYEQYFGPGTRLTVT.

The chain has TRBV14 and TRBJ2-5, with D perhaps TRBD1 (5 bases). V lost 0 bases and J 1 base, leaving 15 bases between the germline ends. In germline, CDR1 is SGHDN, CDR2 FVKESK. The CDR3 extends over 17 amino acids. The CDR3 DNA is TGTGCCAGCAGCCAAGATGTTCGTCAGGGAATCCAAGAGACCCAGTACTTC. Translation: CASSQDVRQGIQETQYF.

The chain has TRBV6-5 and TRBJ1-5; weak D call: TRBD1 (5 bases). V lost 6 bases to trimming and J lost 2 bases, with 11 bases between them. The germline CDR1 and CDR2 sequences are MNHEY and SVGAGI. The CDR3 contains 14 residues. CDR3 sequence: CASRHTGGNQPQHF. The DNA for the CDR3 is TGTGCCAGCAGGCATACGGGGGGCAATCAGCCCCAGCATTTT.

The gene calls are TRBV29-1 and TRBJ1-1; D is undetermined. The CDR3 contains 13 residues. CDR1 and CDR2 from the germline V gene are SQVTM and ANQGSEA. The V and J ends lost 4 bases and 0 bases respectively, with 9 bases between them. In DNA, the CDR3 is TGCAGCGTTGTCCCCCCTTTGAACACTGAAGCTTTCTTT. Translating it yields CSVVPPLNTEAFF.

J is TRBJ2-3 and V is TRBV3-1 (or the pseudogene TRBV3-2), with D perhaps matching TRBD1 (5 bases). The CDR3 is made up of 15 amino acids. Trimming cost V 4 bases and J 0 bases, with 11 bases left between them. Germline-derived CDR1 and CDR2 are LGHDT and YNNKEL (reference sequence). In DNA form, the CDR3 reads TGTGCCAGCAGCCCACAGGTCTCTAGCACAGATACGCAGTATTTT. Protein sequence: CASSPQVSSTDTQYF.

The genes are TRBV5-1 and TRBJ2-5, with 10 bases that match TRBD2. V gave up 2 bases and J gave up 2 bases; unmatched junction bases: 3. Germline CDR1 SGHRS, CDR2 YFSETQ. The length of the CDR3 is 15 residues. CDR3 in DNA: TGCGCCAGCAGCTTTAGCGGGGGGTTTCAAGAGACCCAGTACTTC. Translation: CASSFSGGFQETQYF. The full variable domain, completed using reference TRBV5-1 and TRBJ2-5, is KAGVTQTPRYLIKTRGQQVTLSCSPISGHRSVSWYQQTPGQGLQFLFEYFSETQRNKGNFPGRFSGRQFSNSRSEMNVSTLELGDSALYLCASSFSGGFQETQYFGPGTRLLVL.